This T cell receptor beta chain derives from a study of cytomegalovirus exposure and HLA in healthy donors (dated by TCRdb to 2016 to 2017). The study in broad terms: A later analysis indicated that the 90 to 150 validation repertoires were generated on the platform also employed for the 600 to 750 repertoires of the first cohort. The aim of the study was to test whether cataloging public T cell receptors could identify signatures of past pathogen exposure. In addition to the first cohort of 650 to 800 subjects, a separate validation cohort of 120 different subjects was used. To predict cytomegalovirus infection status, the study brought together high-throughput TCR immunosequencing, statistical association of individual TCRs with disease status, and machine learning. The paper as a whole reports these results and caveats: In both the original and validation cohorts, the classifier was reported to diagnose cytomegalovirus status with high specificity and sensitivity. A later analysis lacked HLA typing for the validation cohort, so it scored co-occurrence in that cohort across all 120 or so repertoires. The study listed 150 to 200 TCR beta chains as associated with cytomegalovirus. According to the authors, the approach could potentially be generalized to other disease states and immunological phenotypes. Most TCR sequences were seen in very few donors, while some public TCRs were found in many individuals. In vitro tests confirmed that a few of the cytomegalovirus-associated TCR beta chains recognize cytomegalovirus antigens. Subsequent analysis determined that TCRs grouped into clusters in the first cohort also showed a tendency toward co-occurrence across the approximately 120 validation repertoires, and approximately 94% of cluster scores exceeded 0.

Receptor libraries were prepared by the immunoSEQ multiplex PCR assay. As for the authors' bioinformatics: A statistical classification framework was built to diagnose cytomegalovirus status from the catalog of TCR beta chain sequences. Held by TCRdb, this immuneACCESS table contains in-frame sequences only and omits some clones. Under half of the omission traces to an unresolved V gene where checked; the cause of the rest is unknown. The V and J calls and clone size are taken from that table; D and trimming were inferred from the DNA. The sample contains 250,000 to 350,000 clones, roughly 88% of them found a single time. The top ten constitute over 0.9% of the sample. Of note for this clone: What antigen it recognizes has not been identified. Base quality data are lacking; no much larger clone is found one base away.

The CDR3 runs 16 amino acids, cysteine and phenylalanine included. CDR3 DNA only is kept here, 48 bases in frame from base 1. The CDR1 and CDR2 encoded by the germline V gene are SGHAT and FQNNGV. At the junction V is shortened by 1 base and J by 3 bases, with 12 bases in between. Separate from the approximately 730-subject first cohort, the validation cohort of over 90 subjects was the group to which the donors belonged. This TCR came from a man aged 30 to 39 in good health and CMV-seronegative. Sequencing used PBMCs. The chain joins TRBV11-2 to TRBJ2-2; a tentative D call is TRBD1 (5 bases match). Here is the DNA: TGTGCCAGCAGCTTAGGGAAGGGGATCGACACCGGGGAGCTGTTTTTT. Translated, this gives CASSLGKGIDTGELFF.